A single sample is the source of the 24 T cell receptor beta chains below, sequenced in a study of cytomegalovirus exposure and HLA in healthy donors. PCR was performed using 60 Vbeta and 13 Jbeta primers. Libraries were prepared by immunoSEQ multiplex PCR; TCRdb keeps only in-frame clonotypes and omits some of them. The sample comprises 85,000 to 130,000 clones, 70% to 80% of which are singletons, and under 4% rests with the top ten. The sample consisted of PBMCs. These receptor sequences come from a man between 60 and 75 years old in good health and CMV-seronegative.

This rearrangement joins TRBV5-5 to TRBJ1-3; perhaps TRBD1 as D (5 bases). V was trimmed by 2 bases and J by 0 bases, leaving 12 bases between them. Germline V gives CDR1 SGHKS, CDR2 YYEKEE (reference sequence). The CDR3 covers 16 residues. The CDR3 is CASSFTSGNSGNTIYF. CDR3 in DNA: TGTGCCAGCAGCTTCACCTCAGGGAACTCTGGAAACACCATATATTTT.

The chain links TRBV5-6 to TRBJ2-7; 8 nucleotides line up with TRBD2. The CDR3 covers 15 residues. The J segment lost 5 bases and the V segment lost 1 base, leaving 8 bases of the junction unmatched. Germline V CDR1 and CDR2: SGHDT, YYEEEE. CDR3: CASSLQGFSGNEQYV. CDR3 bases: TGTGCCAGCAGCTTGCAAGGTTTTAGCGGGAACGAGCAGTACGTC.

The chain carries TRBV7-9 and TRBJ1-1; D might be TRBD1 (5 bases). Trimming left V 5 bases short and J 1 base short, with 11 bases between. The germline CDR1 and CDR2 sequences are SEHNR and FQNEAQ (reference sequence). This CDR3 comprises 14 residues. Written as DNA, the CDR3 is TGTGCCAGCAGCCTGACGGGGGAGAACACTGAAGCTTTCTTT. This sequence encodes CASSLTGENTEAFF.

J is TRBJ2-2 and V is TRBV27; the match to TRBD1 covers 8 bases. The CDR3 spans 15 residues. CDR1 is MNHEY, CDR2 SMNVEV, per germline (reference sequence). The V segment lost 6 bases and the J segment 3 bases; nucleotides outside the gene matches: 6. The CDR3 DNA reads TGTGCCAGCAGGAGGGACAGGAGCTACACCGGGGAGCTGTTTTTT. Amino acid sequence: CASRRDRSYTGELFF.

CDR3: CASSYSGTYTGELFF. The CDR3 region has the DNA TGTGCCAGCAGTTACTCGGGCACCTACACCGGGGAGCTGTTTTTT. The chain links TRBV6-5 to TRBJ2-2; D is unclear. Germline values: CDR1 MNHEY, CDR2 SVGAGI. The CDR3 is made up of 15 amino acids. V lost 0 bases, J lost 3 bases, and 8 bases lay in between.

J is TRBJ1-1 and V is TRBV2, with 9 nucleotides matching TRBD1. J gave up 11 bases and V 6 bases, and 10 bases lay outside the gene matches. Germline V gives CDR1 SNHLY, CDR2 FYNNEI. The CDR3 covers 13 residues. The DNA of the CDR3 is TGTGCCAGCAGGGACACAGGGGGCTTGCCGGCTTTCTTT. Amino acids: CASRDTGGLPAFF.

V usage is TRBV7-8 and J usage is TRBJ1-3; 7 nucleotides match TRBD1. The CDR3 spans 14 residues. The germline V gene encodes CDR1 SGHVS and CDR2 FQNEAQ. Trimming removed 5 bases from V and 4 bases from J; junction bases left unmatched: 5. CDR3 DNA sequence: TGTGCCAGCAGCCAGACAGGGTCAGGAAACACCATATATTTT. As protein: CASSQTGSGNTIYF.

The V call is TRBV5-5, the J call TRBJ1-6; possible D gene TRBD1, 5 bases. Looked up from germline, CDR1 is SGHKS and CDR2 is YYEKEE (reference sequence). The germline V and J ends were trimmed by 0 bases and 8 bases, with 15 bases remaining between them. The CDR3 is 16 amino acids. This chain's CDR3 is CASSLVLSGRDSPLHF. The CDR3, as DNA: TGTGCCAGCAGCTTGGTTTTATCAGGGCGTGATTCACCCCTCCACTTT.

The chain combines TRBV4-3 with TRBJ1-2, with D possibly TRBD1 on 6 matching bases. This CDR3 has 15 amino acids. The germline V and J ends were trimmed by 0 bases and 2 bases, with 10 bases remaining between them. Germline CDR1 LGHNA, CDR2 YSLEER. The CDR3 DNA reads TGCGCCAGCAGCCAAGATTTAGGGGGAAACTATGGCTACACCTTC. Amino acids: CASSQDLGGNYGYTF.

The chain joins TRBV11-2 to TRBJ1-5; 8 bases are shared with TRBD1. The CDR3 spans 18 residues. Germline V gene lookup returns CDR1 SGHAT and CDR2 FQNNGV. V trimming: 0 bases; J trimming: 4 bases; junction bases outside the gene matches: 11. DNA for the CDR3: TGTGCCAGCAGCTTAGAAATCATACGGACAGGGCCAAATCAGCCCCAGCATTTT. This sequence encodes CASSLEIIRTGPNQPQHF.

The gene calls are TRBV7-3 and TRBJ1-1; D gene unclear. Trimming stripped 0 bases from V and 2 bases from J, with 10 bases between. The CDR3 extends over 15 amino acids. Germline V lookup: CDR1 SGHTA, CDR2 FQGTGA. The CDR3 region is CASSLTPGTNTEAFF. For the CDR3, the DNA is TGTGCCAGCAGCTTAACGCCGGGAACTAACACTGAAGCTTTCTTT.

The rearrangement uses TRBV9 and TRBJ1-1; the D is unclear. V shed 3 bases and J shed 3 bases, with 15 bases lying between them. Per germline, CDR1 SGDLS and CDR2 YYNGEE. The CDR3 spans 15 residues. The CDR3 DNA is TGTGCCAGCAGCGCCTTTGAGACACCGGACACTGAAGCTTTCTTT. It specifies CASSAFETPDTEAFF.

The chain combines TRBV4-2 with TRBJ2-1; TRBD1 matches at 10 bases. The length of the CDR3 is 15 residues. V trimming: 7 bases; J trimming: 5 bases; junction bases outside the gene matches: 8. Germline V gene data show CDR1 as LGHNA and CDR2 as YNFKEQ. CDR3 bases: TGTGCCAGCAACCGTCCGGGACAGGGGCACAATGAGCAGTTCTTC. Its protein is CASNRPGQGHNEQFF.

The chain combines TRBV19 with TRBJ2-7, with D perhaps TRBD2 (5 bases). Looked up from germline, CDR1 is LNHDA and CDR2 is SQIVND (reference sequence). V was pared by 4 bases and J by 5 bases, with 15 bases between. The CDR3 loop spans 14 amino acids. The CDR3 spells CASSTNAGVDEQYF. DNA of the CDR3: TGTGCCAGTAGTACAAATGCGGGCGTCGACGAGCAGTACTTC.

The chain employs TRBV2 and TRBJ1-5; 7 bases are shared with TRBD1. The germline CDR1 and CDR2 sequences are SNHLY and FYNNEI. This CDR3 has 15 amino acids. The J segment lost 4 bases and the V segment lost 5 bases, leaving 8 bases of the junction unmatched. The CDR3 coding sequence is TGTGCCAGCAGTTTGGGACAGCAGCCAAATCAGCCCCAGCATTTT. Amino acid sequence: CASSLGQQPNQPQHF.

CDR3 in DNA: TGTGCCAGTAGCCCGGGGGGCCTTAACACCGGGGAGCTGTTTTTT. Residues: CASSPGGLNTGELFF. The chain has TRBV19 and TRBJ2-2, with D possibly being TRBD2 (7 bases). Germline CDR1 is LNHDA and CDR2 is SQIVND (reference sequence). Trimming pared 6 bases from V and 2 bases from J, leaving 13 bases between. The CDR3 extends over 15 amino acids.

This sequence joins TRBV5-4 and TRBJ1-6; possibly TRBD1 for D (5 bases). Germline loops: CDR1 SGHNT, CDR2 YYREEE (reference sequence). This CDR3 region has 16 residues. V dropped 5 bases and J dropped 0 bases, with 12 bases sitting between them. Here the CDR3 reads CASRYRQSSYNSPLHF. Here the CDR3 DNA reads TGTGCCAGCAGGTATCGACAGAGCTCCTATAATTCACCCCTCCACTTT.

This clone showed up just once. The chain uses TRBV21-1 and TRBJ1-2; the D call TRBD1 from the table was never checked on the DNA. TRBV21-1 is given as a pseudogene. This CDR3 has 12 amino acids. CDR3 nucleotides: TGTGCCAGCGGACAGGGGGCGGATGGCTACACCTTC. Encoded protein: CASGQGADGYTF.

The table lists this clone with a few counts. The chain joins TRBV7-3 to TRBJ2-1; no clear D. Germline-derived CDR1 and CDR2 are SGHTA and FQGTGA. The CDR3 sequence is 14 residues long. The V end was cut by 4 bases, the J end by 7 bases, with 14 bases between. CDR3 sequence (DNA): TGTGCCAGCAGCTCGGTCCCGGGTGGAAATGAGCAGTTCTTC. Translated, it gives CASSSVPGGNEQFF.

The CDR3 is CASSPFRGGRSYNEQFF. In DNA, the CDR3 is TGTGCCAGCTCACCATTCAGGGGTGGGAGATCCTACAATGAGCAGTTCTTC. The chain employs TRBV18 and TRBJ2-1, with D possibly being TRBD1 (6 bases). Germline V gene lookup returns CDR1 KGHSH and CDR2 LQKENI. V was trimmed by 2 bases and J by 1 base, leaving 15 bases between them. CDR3 length: 17 residues. The entire variable domain, with the rest obtained from reference TRBV18 and TRBJ2-1, is as follows: NAGVMQNPRHLVRRRGQEARLRCSPMKGHSHVYWYRQLPEEGLKFMVYLQKENIIDESGMPKERFSAEFPKEGPSILRIQQVVRGDSAAYFCASSPFRGGRSYNEQFFGPGTRLTVL.

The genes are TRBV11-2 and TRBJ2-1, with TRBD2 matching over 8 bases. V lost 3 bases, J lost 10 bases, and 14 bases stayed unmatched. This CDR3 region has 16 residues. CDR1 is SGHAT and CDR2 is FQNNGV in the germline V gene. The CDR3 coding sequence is TGTGCCAGCAGCTTGCGTAGCGGGGCGGGGAGGGTGGAGCAGTTCTTC. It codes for CASSLRSGAGRVEQFF.

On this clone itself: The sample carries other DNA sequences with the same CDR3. The CDR3 spells CASSSPGQGSYEQYV. CDR3 DNA: TGTGCCAGCAGTTCCCCGGGACAGGGTTCTTACGAGCAGTACGTC. The V and J genes are TRBV28 and TRBJ2-7; TRBD1 agrees at 9 bases. Germline lookup yields CDR1 MDHEN and CDR2 SYDVKM. V shed 4 bases, J shed 4 bases, and the junction held 8 bases outside the gene matches. The CDR3 is 15 residues long.

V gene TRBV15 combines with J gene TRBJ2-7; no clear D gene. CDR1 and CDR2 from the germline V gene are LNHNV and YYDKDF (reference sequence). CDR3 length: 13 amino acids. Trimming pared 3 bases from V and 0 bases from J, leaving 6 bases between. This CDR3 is CATSSGDSYEQYF. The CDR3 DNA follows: TGTGCCACCAGCAGTGGAGACTCCTACGAGCAGTACTTC. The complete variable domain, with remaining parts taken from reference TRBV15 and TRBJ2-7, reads DAMVIQNPRYQVTQFGKPVTLSCSQTLNHNVMYWYQQKSSQAPKLLFHYYDKDFNNEADTPDNFQSRRPNTSFCFLDIRSPGLGDTAMYLCATSSGDSYEQYFGPGTRLTVT.

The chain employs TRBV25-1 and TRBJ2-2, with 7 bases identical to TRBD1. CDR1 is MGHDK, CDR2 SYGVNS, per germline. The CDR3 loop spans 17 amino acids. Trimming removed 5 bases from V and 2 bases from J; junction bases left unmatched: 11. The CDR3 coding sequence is TGTGCCAGCAGTTCAAACCCGGGGACAGTCAACACCGGGGAGCTGTTTTTT. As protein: CASSSNPGTVNTGELFF.